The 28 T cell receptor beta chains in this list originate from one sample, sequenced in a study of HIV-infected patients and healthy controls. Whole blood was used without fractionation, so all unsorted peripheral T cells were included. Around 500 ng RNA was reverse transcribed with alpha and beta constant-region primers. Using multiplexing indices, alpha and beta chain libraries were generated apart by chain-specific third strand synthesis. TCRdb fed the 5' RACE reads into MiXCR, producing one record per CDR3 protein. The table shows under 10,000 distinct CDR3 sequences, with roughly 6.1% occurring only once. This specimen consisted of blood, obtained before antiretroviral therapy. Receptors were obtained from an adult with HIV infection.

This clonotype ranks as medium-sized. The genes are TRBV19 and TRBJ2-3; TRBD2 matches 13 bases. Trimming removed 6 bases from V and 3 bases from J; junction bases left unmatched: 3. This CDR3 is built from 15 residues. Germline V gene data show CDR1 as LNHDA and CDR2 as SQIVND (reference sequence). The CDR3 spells CASRATSGGTDTQYF. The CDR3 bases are TGTGCCAGTAGGGCGACTAGCGGGGGGACAGATACGCAGTATTTT. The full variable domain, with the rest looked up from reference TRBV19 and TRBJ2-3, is DGGITQSPKYLFRKEGQNVTLSCEQNLNHDAMYWYRQDPGQGLRLIYYSQIVNDFQKGDIAEGYSVSREKKESFPLTVTSAQKNPTAFYLCASRATSGGTDTQYFGPGTRLTVL.

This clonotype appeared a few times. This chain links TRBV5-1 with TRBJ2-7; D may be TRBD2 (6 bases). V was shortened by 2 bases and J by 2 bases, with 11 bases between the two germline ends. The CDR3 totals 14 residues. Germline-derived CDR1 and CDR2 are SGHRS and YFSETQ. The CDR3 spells CASSFRRGAYEQYF. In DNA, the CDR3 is TGCGCCAGCAGCTTTAGGCGGGGAGCCTACGAGCAGTACTTC.

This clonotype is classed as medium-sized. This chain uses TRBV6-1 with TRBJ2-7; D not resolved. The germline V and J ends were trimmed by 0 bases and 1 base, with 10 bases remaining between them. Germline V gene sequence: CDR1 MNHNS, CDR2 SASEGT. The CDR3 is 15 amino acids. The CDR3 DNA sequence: TGTGCCAGCAGTGAAGCGCCCGGTTCTTCCTACGAGCAGTACGTC. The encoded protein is CASSEAPGSSYEQYV.

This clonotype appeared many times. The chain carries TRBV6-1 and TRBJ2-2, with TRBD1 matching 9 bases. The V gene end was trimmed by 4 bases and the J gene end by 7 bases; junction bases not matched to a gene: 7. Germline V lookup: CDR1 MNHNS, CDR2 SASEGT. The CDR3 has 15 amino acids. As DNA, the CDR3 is TGTGCCAGCAGTGGAACAGGGGGCGCGAGCGGGGAGCTGTTTTTT. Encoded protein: CASSGTGGASGELFF.

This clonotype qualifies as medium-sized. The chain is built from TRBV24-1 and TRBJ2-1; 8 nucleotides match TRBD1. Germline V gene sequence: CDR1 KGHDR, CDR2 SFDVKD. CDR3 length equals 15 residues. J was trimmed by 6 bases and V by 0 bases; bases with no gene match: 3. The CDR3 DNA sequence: TGTGCCACCAGTGATTTGTCCAGGGGGCTCAATGAGCAGTTCTTC. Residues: CATSDLSRGLNEQFF.

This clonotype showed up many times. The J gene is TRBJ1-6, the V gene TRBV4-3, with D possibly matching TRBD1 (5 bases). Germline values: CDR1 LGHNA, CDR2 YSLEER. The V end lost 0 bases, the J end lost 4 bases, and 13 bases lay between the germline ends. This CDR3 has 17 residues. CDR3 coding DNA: TGCGCCAGCAGCCAAGACGGCGGGGGGGAATATAATTCACCCCTCCACTTT. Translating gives CASSQDGGGEYNSPLHF.

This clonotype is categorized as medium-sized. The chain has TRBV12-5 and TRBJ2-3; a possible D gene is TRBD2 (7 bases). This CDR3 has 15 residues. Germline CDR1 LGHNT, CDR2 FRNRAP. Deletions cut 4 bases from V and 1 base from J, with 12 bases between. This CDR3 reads CASGWAGARTDTQYF. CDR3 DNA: TGTGCTAGTGGTTGGGCGGGGGCCCGCACAGATACGCAGTATTTT.

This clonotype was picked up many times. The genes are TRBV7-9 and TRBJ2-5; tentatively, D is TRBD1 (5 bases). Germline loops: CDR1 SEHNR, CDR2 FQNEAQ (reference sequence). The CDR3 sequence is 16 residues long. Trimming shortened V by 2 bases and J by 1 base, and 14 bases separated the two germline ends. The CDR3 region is CASSLMATRAQETQYF. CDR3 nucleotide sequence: TGTGCCAGCAGCTTAATGGCGACCAGGGCCCAAGAGACCCAGTACTTC. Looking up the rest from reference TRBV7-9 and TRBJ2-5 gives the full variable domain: DTGVSQNPRHKITKRGQNVTFRCDPISEHNRLYWYRQTLGQGPEFLTYFQNEAQLEKSRLLSDRFSAERPKGSFSTLEIQRTEQGDSAMYLCASSLMATRAQETQYFGPGTRLLVL.

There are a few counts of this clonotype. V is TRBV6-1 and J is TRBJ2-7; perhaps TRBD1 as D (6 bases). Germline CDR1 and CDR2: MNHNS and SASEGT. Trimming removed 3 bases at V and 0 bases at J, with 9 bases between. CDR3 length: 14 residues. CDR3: CASSDRDTSYEQYF. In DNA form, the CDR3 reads TGTGCCAGCAGTGACCGGGACACCTCCTACGAGCAGTACTTC.

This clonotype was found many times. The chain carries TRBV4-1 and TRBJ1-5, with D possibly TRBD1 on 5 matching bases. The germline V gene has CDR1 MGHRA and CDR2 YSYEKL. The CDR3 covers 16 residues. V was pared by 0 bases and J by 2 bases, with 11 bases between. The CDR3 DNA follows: TGCGCCAGCAGCCAAGATGGGGGTATTGGCAATCAGCCCCAGCATTTT. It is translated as CASSQDGGIGNQPQHF.

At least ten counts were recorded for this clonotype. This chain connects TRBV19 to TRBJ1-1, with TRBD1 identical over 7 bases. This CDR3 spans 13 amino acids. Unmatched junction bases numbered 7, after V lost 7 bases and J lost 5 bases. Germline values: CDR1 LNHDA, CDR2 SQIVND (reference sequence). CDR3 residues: CASNPGGQTEAFF. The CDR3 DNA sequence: TGTGCCAGTAATCCAGGGGGTCAAACTGAAGCTTTCTTT.

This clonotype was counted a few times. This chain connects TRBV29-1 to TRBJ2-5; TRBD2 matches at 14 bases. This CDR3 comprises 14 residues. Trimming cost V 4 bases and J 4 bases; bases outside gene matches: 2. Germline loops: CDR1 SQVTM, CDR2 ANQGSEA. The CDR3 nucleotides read TGCAGCGTTGGACTAGCGGGGGGGCGAGAGACCCAGTACTTC. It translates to CSVGLAGGRETQYF. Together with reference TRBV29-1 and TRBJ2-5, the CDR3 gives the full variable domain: SAVISQKPSRDICQRGTSLTIQCQVDSQVTMMFWYRQQPGQSLTLIATANQGSEATYESGFVIDKFPISRPNLTFSTLTVSNMSPEDSSIYLCSVGLAGGRETQYFGPGTRLLVL.

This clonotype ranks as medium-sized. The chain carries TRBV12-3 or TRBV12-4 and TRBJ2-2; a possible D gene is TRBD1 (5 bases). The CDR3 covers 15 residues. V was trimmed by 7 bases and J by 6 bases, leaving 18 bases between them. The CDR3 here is CASNTYRSPSGELFF. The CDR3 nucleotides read TGTGCCAGCAATACGTACAGGTCCCCCTCCGGGGAGCTGTTTTTT.

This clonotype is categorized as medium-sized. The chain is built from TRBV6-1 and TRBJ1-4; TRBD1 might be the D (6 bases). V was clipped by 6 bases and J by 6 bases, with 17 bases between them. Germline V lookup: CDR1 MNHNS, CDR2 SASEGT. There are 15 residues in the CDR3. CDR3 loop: CASRKDSFGDEKLFF. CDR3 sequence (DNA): TGTGCCAGCAGGAAGGACAGTTTCGGTGATGAAAAACTGTTTTTT.

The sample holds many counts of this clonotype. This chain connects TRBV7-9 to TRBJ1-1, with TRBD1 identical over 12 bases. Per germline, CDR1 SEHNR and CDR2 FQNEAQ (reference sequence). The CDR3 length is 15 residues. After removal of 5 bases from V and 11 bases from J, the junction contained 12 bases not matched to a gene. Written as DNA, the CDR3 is TGTGCCAGCAGCCAGACAGGGACAGGGGGCGCGGCGGCTTTCTTT. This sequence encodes CASSQTGTGGAAAFF. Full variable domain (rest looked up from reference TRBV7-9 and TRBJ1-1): DTGVSQNPRHKITKRGQNVTFRCDPISEHNRLYWYRQTLGQGPEFLTYFQNEAQLEKSRLLSDRFSAERPKGSFSTLEIQRTEQGDSAMYLCASSQTGTGGAAAFFGQGTRLTVV.

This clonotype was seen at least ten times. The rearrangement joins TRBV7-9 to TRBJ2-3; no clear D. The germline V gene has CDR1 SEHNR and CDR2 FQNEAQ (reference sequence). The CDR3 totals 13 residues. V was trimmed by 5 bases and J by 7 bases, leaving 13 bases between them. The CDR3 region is CASSLRSINTQYF. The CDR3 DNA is TGTGCCAGCAGCCTCCGGTCGATAAATACGCAGTATTTT.

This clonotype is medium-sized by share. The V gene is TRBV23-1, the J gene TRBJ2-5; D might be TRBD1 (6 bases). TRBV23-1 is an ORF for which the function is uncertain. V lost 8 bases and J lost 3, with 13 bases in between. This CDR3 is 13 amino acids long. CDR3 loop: CASVRGGEETQYF. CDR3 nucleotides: TGCGCCAGCGTTCGTGGGGGCGAAGAGACCCAGTACTTC.

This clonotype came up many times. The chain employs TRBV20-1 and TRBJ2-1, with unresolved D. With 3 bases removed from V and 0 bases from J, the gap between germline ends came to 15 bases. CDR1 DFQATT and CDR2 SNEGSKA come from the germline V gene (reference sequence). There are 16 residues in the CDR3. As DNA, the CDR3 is TGCAGTGCTAGCTCCCTGGCCCAGAGCTCCTACAATGAGCAGTTCTTC. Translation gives CSASSLAQSSYNEQFF.

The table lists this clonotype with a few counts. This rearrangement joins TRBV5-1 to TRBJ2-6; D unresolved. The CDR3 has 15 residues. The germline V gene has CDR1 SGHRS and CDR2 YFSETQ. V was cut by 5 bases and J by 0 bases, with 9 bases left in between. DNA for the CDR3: TGCGCCAGCAGTCCCAGCCCCTCTGGGGCCAACGTCCTGACTTTC. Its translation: CASSPSPSGANVLTF.

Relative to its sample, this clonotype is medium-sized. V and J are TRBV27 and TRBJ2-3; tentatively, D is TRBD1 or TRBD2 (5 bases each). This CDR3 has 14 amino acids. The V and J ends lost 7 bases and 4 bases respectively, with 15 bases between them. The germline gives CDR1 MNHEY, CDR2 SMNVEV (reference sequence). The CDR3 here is CASTTGRDPDTQYF. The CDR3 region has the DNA TGTGCCAGCACCACAGGACGGGACCCAGATACGCAGTATTTT.

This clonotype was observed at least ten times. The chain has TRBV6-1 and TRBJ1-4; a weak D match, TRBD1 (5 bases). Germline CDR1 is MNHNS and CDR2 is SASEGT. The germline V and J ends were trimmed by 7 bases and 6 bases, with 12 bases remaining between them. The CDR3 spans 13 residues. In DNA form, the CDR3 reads TGTGCCAGCATAACGGGGCCGCATGAAAAACTGTTTTTT. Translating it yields CASITGPHEKLFF.

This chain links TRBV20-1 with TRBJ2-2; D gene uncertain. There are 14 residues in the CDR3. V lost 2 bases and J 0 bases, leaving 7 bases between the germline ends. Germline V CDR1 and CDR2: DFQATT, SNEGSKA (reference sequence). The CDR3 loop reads CSARTAANTGELFF. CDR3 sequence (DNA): TGCAGTGCTAGAACGGCCGCGAACACCGGGGAGCTGTTTTTT.

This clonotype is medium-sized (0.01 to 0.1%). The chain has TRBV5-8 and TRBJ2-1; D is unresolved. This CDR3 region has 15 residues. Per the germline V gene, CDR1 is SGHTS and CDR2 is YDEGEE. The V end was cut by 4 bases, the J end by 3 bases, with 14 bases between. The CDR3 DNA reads TGTGCCAGCAGCCCCGGACCACCCGTCTACAATGAGCAGTTCTTC. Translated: CASSPGPPVYNEQFF.

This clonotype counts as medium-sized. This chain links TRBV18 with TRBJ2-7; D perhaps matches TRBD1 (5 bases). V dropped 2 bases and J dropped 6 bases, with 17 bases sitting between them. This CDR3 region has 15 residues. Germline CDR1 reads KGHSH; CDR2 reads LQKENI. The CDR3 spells CASSPAPIQVAEQYF. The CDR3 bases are TGTGCCAGCTCACCAGCGCCAATACAGGTAGCCGAGCAGTACTTC.

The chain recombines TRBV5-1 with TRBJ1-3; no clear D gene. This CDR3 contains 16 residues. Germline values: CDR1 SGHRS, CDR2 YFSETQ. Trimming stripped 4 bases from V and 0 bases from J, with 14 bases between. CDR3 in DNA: TGCGCCAGCAGCAAAGCGGGATCGAGCTCTGGAAACACCATATATTTT. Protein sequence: CASSKAGSSSGNTIYF.

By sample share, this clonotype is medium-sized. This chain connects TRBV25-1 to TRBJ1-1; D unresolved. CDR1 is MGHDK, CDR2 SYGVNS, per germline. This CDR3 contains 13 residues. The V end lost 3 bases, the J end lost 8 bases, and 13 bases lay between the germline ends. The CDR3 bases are TGTGCCAGCAGTGAGGGATCGCGCGGGGAAGCTTTCTTT. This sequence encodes CASSEGSRGEAFF.

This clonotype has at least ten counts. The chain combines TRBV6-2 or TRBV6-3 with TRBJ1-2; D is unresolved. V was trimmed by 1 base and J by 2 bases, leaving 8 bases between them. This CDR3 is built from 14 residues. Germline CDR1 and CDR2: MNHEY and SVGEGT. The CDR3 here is CASSYFPENYGYTF. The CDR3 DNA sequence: TGTGCCAGCAGTTACTTTCCTGAGAACTATGGCTACACCTTC.

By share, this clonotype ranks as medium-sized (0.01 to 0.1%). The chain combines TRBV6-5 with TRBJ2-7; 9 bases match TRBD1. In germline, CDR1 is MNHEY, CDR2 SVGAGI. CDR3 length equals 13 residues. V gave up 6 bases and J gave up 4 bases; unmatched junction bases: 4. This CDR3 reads CASSRDRAYEQYF. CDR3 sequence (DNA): TGTGCCAGCAGCCGGGACAGGGCGTACGAGCAGTACTTC.